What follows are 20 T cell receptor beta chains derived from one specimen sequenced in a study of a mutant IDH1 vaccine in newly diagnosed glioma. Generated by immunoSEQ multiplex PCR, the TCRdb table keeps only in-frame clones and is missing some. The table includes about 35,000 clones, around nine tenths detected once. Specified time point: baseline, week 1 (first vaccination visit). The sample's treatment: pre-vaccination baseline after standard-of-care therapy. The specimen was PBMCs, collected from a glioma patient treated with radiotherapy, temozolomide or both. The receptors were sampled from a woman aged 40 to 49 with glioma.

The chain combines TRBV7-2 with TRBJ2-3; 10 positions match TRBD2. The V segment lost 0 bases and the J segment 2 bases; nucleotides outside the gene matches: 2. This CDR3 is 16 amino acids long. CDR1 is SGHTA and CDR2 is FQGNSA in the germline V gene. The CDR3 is CASSLALAGPTDTQYF. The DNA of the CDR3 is TGTGCCAGCAGCTTAGCACTAGCGGGACCCACAGATACGCAGTATTTT. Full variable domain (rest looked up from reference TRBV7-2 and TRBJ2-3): GAGVSQSPSNKVTEKGKDVELRCDPISGHTALYWYRQSLGQGLEFLIYFQGNSAPDKSGLPSDRFSAERTGGSVSTLTIQRTQQEDSAVYLCASSLALAGPTDTQYFGPGTRLTVL.

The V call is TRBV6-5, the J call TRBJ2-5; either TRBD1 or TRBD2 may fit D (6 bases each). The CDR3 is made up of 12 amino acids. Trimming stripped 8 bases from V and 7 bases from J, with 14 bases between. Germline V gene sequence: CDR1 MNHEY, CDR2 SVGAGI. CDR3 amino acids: CASSGGGGTQYF. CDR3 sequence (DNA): TGTGCCAGCTCCGGGGGCGGCGGGACCCAGTACTTC.

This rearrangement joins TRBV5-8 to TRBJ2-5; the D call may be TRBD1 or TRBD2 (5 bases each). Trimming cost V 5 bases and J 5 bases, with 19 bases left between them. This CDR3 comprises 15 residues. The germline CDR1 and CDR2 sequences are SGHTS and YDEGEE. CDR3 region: CASRGTGPSPETQYF. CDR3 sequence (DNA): TGTGCCAGCAGGGGGACCGGGCCCTCTCCCGAGACCCAGTACTTC.

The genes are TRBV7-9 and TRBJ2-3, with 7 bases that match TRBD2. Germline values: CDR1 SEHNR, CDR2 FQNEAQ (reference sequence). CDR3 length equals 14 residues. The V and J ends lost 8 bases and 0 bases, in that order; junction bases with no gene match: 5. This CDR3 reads CASGQRGSTDTQYF. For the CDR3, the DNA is TGTGCCAGCGGTCAGCGGGGAAGCACAGATACGCAGTATTTT.

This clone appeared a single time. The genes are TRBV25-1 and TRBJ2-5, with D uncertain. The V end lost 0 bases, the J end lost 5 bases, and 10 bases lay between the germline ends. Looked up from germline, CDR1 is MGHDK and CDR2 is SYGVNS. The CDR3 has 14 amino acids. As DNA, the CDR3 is TGTGCCAGCAGTGAATATGTGAGTTCGGAGACCCAGTACTTC. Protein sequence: CASSEYVSSETQYF. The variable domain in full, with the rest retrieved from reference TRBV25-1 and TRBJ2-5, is EADIYQTPRYLVIGTGKKITLECSQTMGHDKMYWYQQDPGMELHLIHYSYGVNSTEKGDLSSESTVSRIRTEHFPLTLESARPSHTSQYLCASSEYVSSETQYFGPGTRLLVL.

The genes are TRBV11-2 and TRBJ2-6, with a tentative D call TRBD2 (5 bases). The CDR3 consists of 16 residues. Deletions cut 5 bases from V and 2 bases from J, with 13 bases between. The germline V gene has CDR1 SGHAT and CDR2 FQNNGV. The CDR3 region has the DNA TGTGCCAGCAGCCAGCGCGGGCGCACTGGGGCCAACGTCCTGACTTTC. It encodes CASSQRGRTGANVLTF.

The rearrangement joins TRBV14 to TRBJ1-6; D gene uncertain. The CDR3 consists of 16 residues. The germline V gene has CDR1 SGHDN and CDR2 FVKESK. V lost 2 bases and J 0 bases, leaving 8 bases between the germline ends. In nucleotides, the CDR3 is TGTGCCAGCAGCCAAAGAGTGAGCTCCTATAATTCACCCCTCCACTTT. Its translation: CASSQRVSSYNSPLHF.

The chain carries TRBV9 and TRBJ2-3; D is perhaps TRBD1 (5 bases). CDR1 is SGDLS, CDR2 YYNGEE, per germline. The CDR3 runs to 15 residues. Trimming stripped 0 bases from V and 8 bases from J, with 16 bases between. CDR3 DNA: TGTGCCAGCAGCGTAGTGCAGGGATCCCCCGGTACGCAGTATTTT. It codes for CASSVVQGSPGTQYF.

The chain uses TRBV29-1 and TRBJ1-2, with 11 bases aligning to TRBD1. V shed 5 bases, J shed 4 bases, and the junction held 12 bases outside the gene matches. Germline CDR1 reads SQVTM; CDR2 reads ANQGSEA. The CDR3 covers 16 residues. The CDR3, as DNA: TGCAGCGTTCCTACACTGGGGACAGGGGGTTTCTATGGCTACACCTTC. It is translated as CSVPTLGTGGFYGYTF.

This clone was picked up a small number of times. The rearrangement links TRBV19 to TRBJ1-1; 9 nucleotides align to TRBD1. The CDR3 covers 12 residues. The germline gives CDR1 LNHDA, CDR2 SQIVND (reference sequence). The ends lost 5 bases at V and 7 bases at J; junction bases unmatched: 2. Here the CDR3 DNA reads TGTGCCAGTAGTCGACAGGGGGGTGAAGCTTTCTTT. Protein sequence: CASSRQGGEAFF.

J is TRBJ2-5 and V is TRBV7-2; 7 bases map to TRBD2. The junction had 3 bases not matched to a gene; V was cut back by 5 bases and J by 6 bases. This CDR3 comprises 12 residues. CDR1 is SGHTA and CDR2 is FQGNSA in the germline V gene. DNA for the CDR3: TGTGCCAGCAGCAGGGAGGGAAAGACCCAGTACTTC. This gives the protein CASSREGKTQYF.

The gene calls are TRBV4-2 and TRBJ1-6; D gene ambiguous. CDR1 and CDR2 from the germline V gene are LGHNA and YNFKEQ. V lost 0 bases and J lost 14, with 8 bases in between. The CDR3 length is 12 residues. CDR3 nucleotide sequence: TGTGCCAGCAGCCAAGATTTTTTTTCCCTCCACTTT. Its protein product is CASSQDFFSLHF.

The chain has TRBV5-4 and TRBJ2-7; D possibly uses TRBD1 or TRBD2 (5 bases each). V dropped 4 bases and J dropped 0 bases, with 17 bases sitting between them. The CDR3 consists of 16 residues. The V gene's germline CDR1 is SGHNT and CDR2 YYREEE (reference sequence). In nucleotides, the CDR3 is TGTGCCAGCAGCCTACCGGGACCCCAGAGCTCCTACGAGCAGTACTTC. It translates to CASSLPGPQSSYEQYF.

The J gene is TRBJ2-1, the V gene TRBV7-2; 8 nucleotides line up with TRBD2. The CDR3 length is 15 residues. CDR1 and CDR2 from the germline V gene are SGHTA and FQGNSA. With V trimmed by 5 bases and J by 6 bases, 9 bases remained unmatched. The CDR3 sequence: CASSHDGTRGNEQFF. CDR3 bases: TGTGCCAGCAGCCATGACGGGACTAGGGGCAATGAGCAGTTCTTC. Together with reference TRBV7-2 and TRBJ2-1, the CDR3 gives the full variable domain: GAGVSQSPSNKVTEKGKDVELRCDPISGHTALYWYRQSLGQGLEFLIYFQGNSAPDKSGLPSDRFSAERTGGSVSTLTIQRTQQEDSAVYLCASSHDGTRGNEQFFGPGTRLTVL.

The CDR3 DNA reads as TGTGCCAGCAGTGAGACAGGGGGTGGAAGTGGCTACACCTTC. Its translation is CASSETGGGSGYTF. J is TRBJ1-2 and V is TRBV25-1; 9 nucleotides line up with TRBD1. Trimming took 3 bases from V and 7 from J; bases not matched to a gene: 6. CDR1 MGHDK and CDR2 SYGVNS come from the germline V gene. The CDR3 is 14 residues long.

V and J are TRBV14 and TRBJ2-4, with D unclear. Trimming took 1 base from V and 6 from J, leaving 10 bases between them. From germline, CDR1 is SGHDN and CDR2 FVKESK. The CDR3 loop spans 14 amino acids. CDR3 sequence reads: CASSQGSAGNIQYF. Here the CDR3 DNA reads TGTGCCAGCAGCCAAGGGTCGGCAGGAAACATTCAGTACTTC.

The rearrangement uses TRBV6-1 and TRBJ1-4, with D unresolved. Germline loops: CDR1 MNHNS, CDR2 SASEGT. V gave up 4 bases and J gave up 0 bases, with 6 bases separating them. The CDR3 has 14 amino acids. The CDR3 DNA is TGTGCCAGCAGTGTGCAGACAACTAATGAAAAACTGTTTTTT. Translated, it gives CASSVQTTNEKLFF.

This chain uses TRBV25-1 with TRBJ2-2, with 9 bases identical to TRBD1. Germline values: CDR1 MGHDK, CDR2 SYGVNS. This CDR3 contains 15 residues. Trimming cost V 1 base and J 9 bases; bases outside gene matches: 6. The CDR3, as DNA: TGTGCCAGCAGTGAATTGGGGACAGGGTTTCGGGAGCTGTTTTTT. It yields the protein CASSELGTGFRELFF. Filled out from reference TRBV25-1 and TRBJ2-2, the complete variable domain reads EADIYQTPRYLVIGTGKKITLECSQTMGHDKMYWYQQDPGMELHLIHYSYGVNSTEKGDLSSESTVSRIRTEHFPLTLESARPSHTSQYLCASSELGTGFRELFFGEGSRLTVL.

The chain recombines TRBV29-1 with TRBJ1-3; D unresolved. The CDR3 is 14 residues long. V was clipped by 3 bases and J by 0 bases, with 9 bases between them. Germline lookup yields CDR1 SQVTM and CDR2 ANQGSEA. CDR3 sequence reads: CSVDPALSGNTIYF. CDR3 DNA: TGCAGCGTTGATCCGGCCCTCTCTGGAAACACCATATATTTT. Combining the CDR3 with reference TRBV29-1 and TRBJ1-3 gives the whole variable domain SAVISQKPSRDICQRGTSLTIQCQVDSQVTMMFWYRQQPGQSLTLIATANQGSEATYESGFVIDKFPISRPNLTFSTLTVSNMSPEDSSIYLCSVDPALSGNTIYFGEGSWLTVV.

The CDR3: CASSADSPLYGYTF. The CDR3 nucleotides are TGCGCCAGCAGCGCAGACAGCCCGCTCTATGGCTACACCTTC. The chain couples TRBV5-1 to TRBJ1-2, with a possible D match to TRBD1 (5 bases). CDR3 size: 14 residues. CDR1 is SGHRS, CDR2 YFSETQ, per germline. V lost 4 bases, J lost 4 bases, and 14 bases lay in between.